Listed below are T cell receptor beta chains from one sample, sequenced in a study of OX40 agonist ivuxolimab in advanced cancers. Some clones are missing from TCRdb's copy, which holds only in-frame ones; the method was immunoSEQ multiplex PCR. The sample shows some 40,000 clones, about 80% of them seen only once. The sequencing used CD4+ or CD8+ T cells sorted from blood, collected in a trial of the OX40 agonist ivuxolimab. The receptors stem from an adult with an advanced solid tumor such as melanoma, head and neck, liver or kidney cancer. Each CDR3 is given with its conserved first and last residue. A D gene is named only where the DNA matches it firmly. Size is stated for part of the rows, as once, few or many counts, or as a class when the clone is expanded.

15,-,-,TRBV27,TRBJ2-7,CASSLKIGAPYEQYF,TGTGCCAGCAGTTTAAAGATTGGGGCCCCCTACGAGCAGTACTTC
15,-,TRBD1,TRBV7-2,TRBJ2-7,CASSLGQLLSYEQYF,TGTGCCAGCAGCTTGGGACAGCTTCTGTCCTACGAGCAGTACTTC
14,-,-,TRBV7-8,TRBJ2-5,CASSLMGGPETQYF,TGTGCCAGCAGCTTAATGGGGGGGCCAGAGACCCAGTACTTC
10,few,-,TRBV30,TRBJ2-1,CAWGPNEQFF,TGTGCCTGGGGGCCCAATGAGCAGTTCTTC
15,-,-,TRBV7-3,TRBJ2-2,CASSLQTAGAGELFF,TGTGCCAGCAGCCTACAGACGGCGGGCGCCGGGGAGCTGTTTTTT
15,-,-,TRBV28,TRBJ2-7,CASRRTANPSYEQYF,TGTGCCAGCAGACGTACAGCTAATCCCTCCTACGAGCAGTACTTC
16,-,-,TRBV5-1,TRBJ2-1,CASSLSGESSYNEQFF,TGCGCCAGCAGCCTTAGCGGAGAAAGCTCCTACAATGAGCAGTTCTTC
13,-,-,TRBV28,TRBJ2-1,CASSSPGIGEQFF,TGTGCCAGCAGTTCCCCGGGGATCGGCGAGCAGTTCTTC
18,-,TRBD2,TRBV4-2,TRBJ2-1,CASSQGGLAGGLGNEQFF,TGTGCCAGCAGCCAAGGTGGACTAGCGGGAGGGCTGGGAAATGAGCAGTTCTTC
16,-,TRBD2,TRBV10-3,TRBJ2-3,CAISDLAGGPSDTQYF,TGTGCCATCAGTGATTTAGCGGGGGGACCTTCGGATACGCAGTATTTT
16,once,TRBD1,TRBV6-6,TRBJ2-2,CASSYSRTGDSGELFF,TGTGCCAGCAGTTACTCTAGGACAGGGGACTCCGGGGAGCTGTTTTTT
17,-,TRBD2,TRBV7-8,TRBJ2-3,CASSEGLAGGQVYTQYF,TGTGCCAGCAGTGAAGGACTAGCGGGAGGGCAAGTATATACGCAGTATTTT
15,few,TRBD2,TRBV6-1,TRBJ2-7,CASSESSGILYEQYF,TGTGCCAGCAGTGAGTCTAGCGGGATTCTCTACGAGCAGTACTTC
15,-,TRBD1,TRBV5-4,TRBJ2-3,CASSLKTGGPDTQYF,TGTGCCAGCAGCTTAAAGACAGGGGGCCCAGATACGCAGTATTTT
16,-,-,TRBV5-8,TRBJ2-2,CASSLSSGDTSGELFF,TGTGCCAGCAGCTTGAGCAGTGGGGACACCTCCGGGGAGCTGTTTTTT
15,-,-,TRBV9,TRBJ1-5,CASSGTGQGNQPQHF,TGTGCCAGCAGCGGGACGGGACAAGGCAATCAGCCCCAGCATTTT
15,-,-,TRBV29-1,TRBJ2-1,CSVALGGMTYNEQFF,TGCAGCGTTGCCCTTGGCGGGATGACCTACAATGAGCAGTTCTTC
14,-,-,TRBV7-3,TRBJ1-1,CASSPGGSSTEAFF,TGTGCCAGCAGCCCCGGGGGTTCGAGCACTGAAGCTTTCTTT
16,-,TRBD2,TRBV7-8,TRBJ2-3,CASSLVAGGTTDTQYF,TGTGCCAGCAGCTTAGTAGCGGGGGGCACCACAGATACGCAGTATTTT
15,once,-,TRBV28,TRBJ2-2,CASRSSEIMRGELFF,TGTGCCAGCAGGAGTAGCGAGATTATGCGGGGGGAGCTGTTTTTT
16,-,TRBD1,TRBV4-2,TRBJ1-2,CASSQGRTGVHYGYTF,TGTGCCAGCAGCCAGGGGAGGACAGGGGTGCACTATGGCTACACCTTC
15,once,-,TRBV7-3,TRBJ2-1,CASSLSSGSGGEQFF,TGTGCCAGCAGCTTATCAAGCGGGTCAGGTGGTGAGCAGTTCTTC
14,few,-,TRBV6-6,TRBJ2-7,CASRPLTGSYEQYF,TGTGCCAGCAGACCCCTGACAGGCTCCTACGAGCAGTACTTC
13,-,-,TRBV6-6,TRBJ2-1,CASSYRLGNEQFF,TGTGCCAGCAGTTACCGTCTAGGAAATGAGCAGTTCTTC
16,-,-,TRBV4-2,TRBJ2-3,CASSQELLGGTDTQYF,TGTGCCAGCAGCCAAGAGTTACTAGGGGGCACAGATACGCAGTATTTT
13,once,TRBD1,TRBV6-1,TRBJ2-7,CASSMDRWNEQYF,TGTGCCAGCAGTATGGACAGGTGGAACGAGCAGTACTTC
15,-,TRBD1,TRBV6-5,TRBJ2-7,CASSYSDRGLYEQYF,TGTGCCAGCAGTTACTCGGACAGGGGGCTCTACGAGCAGTACTTC
13,few,TRBD1,TRBV10-3,TRBJ1-2,CAISEGQGRGYTF,TGTGCCATCAGTGAGGGACAGGGAAGGGGCTACACCTTC
15,-,TRBD2,TRBV30,TRBJ2-1,CALSGSTLSYNEQFF,TGTGCCTTAAGCGGGAGTACGCTCTCCTACAATGAGCAGTTCTTC
17,-,TRBD1,TRBV7-3,TRBJ2-3,CASSLRGTGPSTDTQYF,TGTGCCAGCAGCTTAAGGGGGACAGGGCCTAGCACAGATACGCAGTATTTT
14,-,TRBD1,TRBV5-1,TRBJ2-5,CASSLVGQDMAQYF,TGCGCCAGCAGCTTGGTGGGACAGGACATGGCCCAGTACTTC
15,-,-,TRBV5-5,TRBJ2-6,CANSLAEAGANVLTF,TGTGCCAACAGCTTGGCCGAAGCGGGGGCCAACGTCCTGACTTTC
18,-,-,TRBV30,TRBJ2-3,CAWSVLRSGMVYPDTQYF,TGTGCCTGGAGTGTACTTCGGAGTGGGATGGTTTACCCAGATACGCAGTATTTT
16,-,-,TRBV7-6,TRBJ2-1,CASSFLVSGSYNEQFF,TGTGCCAGCAGCTTTCTCGTGAGCGGATCCTACAATGAGCAGTTCTTC
10,-,-,TRBV19,TRBJ1-1,CATGYTEAFF,TGTGCCACCGGCTACACTGAAGCTTTCTTT
15,-,-,TRBV19,TRBJ2-5,CASSIRLMPAETQYF,TGTGCCAGTAGTATTAGACTCATGCCCGCAGAGACCCAGTACTTC
12,-,-,TRBV28,TRBJ2-2,CASMGIAGELFF,TGTGCCAGCATGGGAATCGCCGGGGAGCTGTTTTTT
16,once,TRBD2,TRBV9,TRBJ2-3,CASSASGGLNTDTQYF,TGTGCCAGCAGCGCTAGCGGGGGGCTGAACACAGATACGCAGTATTTT
15,-,-,TRBV6-1,TRBJ1-2,CASSMTGGDNYGYTF,TGTGCCAGCAGTATGACAGGCGGGGATAACTATGGCTACACCTTC
18,-,TRBD1,TRBV6-1,TRBJ2-7,CASSEVRIRGLGSYEQYF,TGTGCCAGCAGTGAAGTTCGGATCAGGGGGCTCGGGTCCTACGAGCAGTACTTC
15,once,TRBD1,TRBV5-1,TRBJ2-7,CASSQSGGQGSEQYF,TGCGCCAGCAGCCAGTCTGGGGGACAGGGAAGCGAGCAGTACTTC
14,-,-,TRBV18,TRBJ2-2,CASSPPGDPGELFF,TGTGCCAGCTCACCACCGGGGGATCCCGGGGAGCTGTTTTTT
16,once,-,TRBV28,TRBJ1-3,CASINQGADHGNTIYF,TGTGCCAGCATCAACCAGGGAGCAGACCACGGAAACACCATATATTTT
19,-,TRBD2,TRBV7-9,TRBJ2-7,CASSPGHTASGGSPYEQYF,TGTGCCAGCAGCCCGGGACACACGGCTAGCGGGGGAAGTCCTTACGAGCAGTACTTC
14,-,-,TRBV6-5,TRBJ1-1,CASSEIPANTEAFF,TGTGCCAGCAGTGAAATTCCAGCGAACACTGAAGCTTTCTTT
15,-,-,TRBV7-3,TRBJ1-1,CASSLMGQSRTEAFF,TGTGCCAGCAGCTTAATGGGCCAGTCCCGGACTGAAGCTTTCTTT
15,-,-,TRBV6-1,TRBJ1-1,CASRDHGGLDTEAFF,TGTGCCAGCAGGGATCATGGGGGGCTGGACACTGAAGCTTTCTTT